A single sample is the source of the 3 T cell receptor beta chains below, sequenced in a study of T cell responses to AZD1222 COVID-19 vaccine. TCRdb keeps only in-frame clones here, not all; method: immunoSEQ multiplex PCR. Of around 100,000 clones in the sample, approximately 93% were seen once. Here the sequenced sample was peripheral blood, taken on day 0 of AZD1222 vaccination. The source is an adult in good health.

The chain joins TRBV28 to TRBJ2-1, with no clear D. Germline CDR1 is MDHEN and CDR2 is SYDVKM. The CDR3 covers 18 residues. V was cut by 4 bases and J by 0 bases, with 19 bases left in between. In DNA, the CDR3 is TGTGCCAGCAGTTCCGCTTCTCGATACCCGACCTCCTACAATGAGCAGTTCTTC. This translates into CASSSASRYPTSYNEQFF.

The rearrangement joins TRBV6-5 to TRBJ2-7; D is undetermined. Per germline, CDR1 MNHEY and CDR2 SVGAGI. With 7 bases removed from V and 6 bases from J, the gap between germline ends came to 10 bases. CDR3 size: 11 residues. This chain's CDR3 is CASMVRSEQYF. The DNA for the CDR3 is TGTGCCAGCATGGTGCGGAGCGAGCAGTACTTC.

This sequence joins TRBV7-9 and TRBJ2-2; no clear D. The CDR3 totals 17 residues. Germline CDR1 and CDR2: SEHNR and FQNEAQ (reference sequence). Trimming cost V 4 bases and J 0 bases, with 15 bases left between them. DNA of the CDR3: TGTGCCAGCAGCTCCCTTTCCGGGCGGCCGAACACCGGGGAGCTGTTTTTT. This translates into CASSSLSGRPNTGELFF. Full variable domain (outside the CDR3, taken from reference TRBV7-9 and TRBJ2-2): DTGVSQNPRHKITKRGQNVTFRCDPISEHNRLYWYRQTLGQGPEFLTYFQNEAQLEKSRLLSDRFSAERPKGSFSTLEIQRTEQGDSAMYLCASSSLSGRPNTGELFFGEGSRLTVL.